The clone carrying this T cell receptor (beta chain) was counted a few times. A read error may produce the germline difference seen at one junction end. Time point given: longitudinal time-point 1 (baseline). This sample was included in a study of neurological immune-mediated disorders. Overall study: The study included around 35 multiple sclerosis patients, approximately 30 relapsing-remitting and 3 secondary progressive.

The team produced cDNA through 5'RACE using 10-nucleotide random UMIs. TCRdb recomputed calls from the 5' RACE reads with MiXCR, one row per CDR3 protein. The profile shows under 40,000 distinct CDR3 sequences, roughly 3.1% of them singletons. Sequencing was carried out using PBMCs. This clonotype originated in a woman in her sixties with multiple sclerosis.

CDR3 residues: CSAGTGNKTQNF. CDR3 DNA sequence: TGCAGCGCGGGGACAGGCAATAAGACCCAGAATTTT. V is TRBV29-1 and J is TRBJ1-5, with 8 positions matching TRBD1. Germline CDR1 and CDR2: SQVTM and ANQGSEA. This CDR3 comprises 12 residues.